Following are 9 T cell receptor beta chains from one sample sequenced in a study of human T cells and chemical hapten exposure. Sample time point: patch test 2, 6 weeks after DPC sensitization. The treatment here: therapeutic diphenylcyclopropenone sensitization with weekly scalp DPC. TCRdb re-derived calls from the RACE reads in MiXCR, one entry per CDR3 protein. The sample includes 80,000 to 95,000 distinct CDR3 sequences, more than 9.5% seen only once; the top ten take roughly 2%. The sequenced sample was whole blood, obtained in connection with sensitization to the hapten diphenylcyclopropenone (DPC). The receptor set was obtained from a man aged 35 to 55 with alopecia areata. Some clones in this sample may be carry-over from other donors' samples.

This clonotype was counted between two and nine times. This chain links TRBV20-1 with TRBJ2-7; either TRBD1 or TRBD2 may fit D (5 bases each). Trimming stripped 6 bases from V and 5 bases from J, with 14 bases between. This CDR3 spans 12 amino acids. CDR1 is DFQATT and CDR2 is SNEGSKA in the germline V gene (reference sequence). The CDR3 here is CSAGTGPHEQYF. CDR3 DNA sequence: TGCAGTGCCGGAACGGGACCCCACGAGCAGTACTTC.

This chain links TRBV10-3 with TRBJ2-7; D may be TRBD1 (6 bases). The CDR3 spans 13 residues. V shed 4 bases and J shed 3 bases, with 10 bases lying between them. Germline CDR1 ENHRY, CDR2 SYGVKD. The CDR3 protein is CAISALQGYEQYV. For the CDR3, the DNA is TGTGCCATCAGTGCCCTACAGGGCTACGAGCAGTACGTC.

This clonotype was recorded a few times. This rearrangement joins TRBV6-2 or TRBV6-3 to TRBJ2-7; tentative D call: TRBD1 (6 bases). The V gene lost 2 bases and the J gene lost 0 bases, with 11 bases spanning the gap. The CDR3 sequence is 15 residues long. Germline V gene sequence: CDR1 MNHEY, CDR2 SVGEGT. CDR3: CASSYGQTSSYEQYV. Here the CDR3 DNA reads TGTGCCAGCAGTTACGGACAGACAAGCTCCTACGAGCAGTACGTC.

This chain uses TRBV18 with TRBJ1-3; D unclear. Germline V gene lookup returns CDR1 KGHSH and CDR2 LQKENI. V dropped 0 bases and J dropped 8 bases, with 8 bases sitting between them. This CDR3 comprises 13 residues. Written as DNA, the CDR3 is TGTGCCAGCTCACCACCTGGAATGGACACCATATATTTT. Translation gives CASSPPGMDTIYF.

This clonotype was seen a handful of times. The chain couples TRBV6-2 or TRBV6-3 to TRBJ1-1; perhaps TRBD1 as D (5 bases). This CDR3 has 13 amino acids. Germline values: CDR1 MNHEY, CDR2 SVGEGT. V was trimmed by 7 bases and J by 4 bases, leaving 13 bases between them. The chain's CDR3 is CASNDAGLTEAFF. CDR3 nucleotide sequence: TGTGCCAGCAACGACGCAGGGCTCACTGAAGCTTTCTTT.

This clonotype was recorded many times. The DNA of the CDR3 is TGCAGTGCTAGACTGGGACAGCTCTATGGCTACACCTTC. Protein product: CSARLGQLYGYTF. V and J are TRBV20-1 and TRBJ1-2; 7 bases agree with TRBD1. Germline-derived CDR1 and CDR2 are DFQATT and SNEGSKA (reference sequence). V was clipped by 2 bases and J by 4 bases; unmatched bases: 4. This CDR3 is built from 13 residues.

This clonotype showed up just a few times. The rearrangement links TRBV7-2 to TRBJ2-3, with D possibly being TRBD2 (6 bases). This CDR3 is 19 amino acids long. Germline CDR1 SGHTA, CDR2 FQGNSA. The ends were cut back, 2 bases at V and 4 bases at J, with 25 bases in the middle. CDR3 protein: CASSLRRGFPATSADTQYF. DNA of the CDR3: TGTGCCAGCAGCTTACGCCGGGGGTTCCCAGCCACAAGCGCAGATACGCAGTATTTT.

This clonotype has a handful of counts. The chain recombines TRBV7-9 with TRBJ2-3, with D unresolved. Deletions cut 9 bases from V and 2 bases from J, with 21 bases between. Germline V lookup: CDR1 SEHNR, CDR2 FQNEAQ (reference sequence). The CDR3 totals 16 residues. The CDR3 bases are TGTGCCAGTCGGGCCCCTCAAAGGAGATACACAGATACGCAGTATTTT. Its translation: CASRAPQRRYTDTQYF.

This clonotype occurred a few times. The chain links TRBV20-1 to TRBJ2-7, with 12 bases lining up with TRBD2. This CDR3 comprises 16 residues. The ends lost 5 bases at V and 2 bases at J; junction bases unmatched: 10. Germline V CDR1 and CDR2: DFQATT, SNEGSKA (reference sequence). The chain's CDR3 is CSALTLAGGRPYEQYF. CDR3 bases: TGCAGTGCTTTGACCCTAGCGGGAGGGCGCCCCTACGAGCAGTACTTC.